These T cell receptor beta chains were read from a single sample in a study of T-cell reconstitution after alpha-beta-depleted transplantation in children. TCRdb analysed the PCR reads with MiXCR anew, one entry per CDR3 protein. Found here are 420,000 or so distinct CDR3 sequences, about a tenth of them singletons; the top ten hold about 5%. Sequenced here: PBMCs from the stem cell graft donor, sampled from the stem cell graft. Every receptor here comes from a human donor who donated a stem cell graft to a child with acute myeloid leukemia. The conserved cysteine and the conserved F or W are not part of the CDR3 here. The size field is filled for only some rows; it gives once, few, many or a size class.

TRBV18 . ASSGTAAPQETQY
TRBV10-2 . ASSARDSYGYT
TRBV7-9 few ASSSPSRDPNTDTQY
TRBV7-9 few ASSSADPF
TRBV7-2 . ASSLEWLQEQF
TRBV18 few ASSPQADQETQY
TRBV15 few ATSRAEGSYGYT
TRBV5-1 . ASSLNLAGSYNEQF
TRBV6-5 few ASSYGTGSRTSNQPQH
TRBV29-1 few SVDVRDEQF
TRBV7-2 . ASSSTGGFYEQY
TRBV20-1 many STPSKGAGEAF
TRBV9 few ASSVSGAGTSGIQETQY
TRBV5-1 many ASSPLAGANTGELF
TRBV5-1 few ASSLLDSYYTGELF
TRBV5-4 . ASSPGYETSEQF
TRBV7-3 . ASSPAGGPGGELF
TRBV4-2 . ASSHGLAEASEGNEQF
TRBV5-5 few ASSTGLAGIDTQY
TRBV4-1 few ASSHAGAETQY
TRBV27 . ASSRKTGGAKNRYGYT
TRBV11-1 . ASSTPEGGSILYNEQF
TRBV5-1 . ASSLSGNTDTQC
TRBV12-3/TRBV12-4 many ASSPGLAGATDTQY
TRBV11-2 . ASSSRDRNTGELF
TRBV11-2 few ASSLSPNQPQH